The present TCR beta chain was sequenced within a study of T cells in Graves' hyperthyroidism and ophthalmopathy. Study results and limitations: Ophthalmopathy could be told apart from stable hyperthyroidism with a 13 V-J model. Blood held most thyroid clonotypes expanded above 0.001 frequency.

There were TCR beta CDR3 regions amplified from RNA transcripts. RT-PCR in the first round (using the HTBI primer set) targeted the TCR CDR3. From the multiplex PCR reads, TCRdb called clonotypes with MiXCR, one entry per CDR3 protein. Of over 500,000 distinct CDR3 sequences listed, 40% to 50% are singletons. A word on this clonotype: What it binds is not known. A junction boundary mismatches the germline segment, possibly from a read error.

The CDR3 consists of 14 residues. In germline, CDR1 is ENHRY, CDR2 SYGVKD. The rearrangement joins TRBV10-3 to TRBJ2-5; TRBD2 aligns across 7 bases. The sample taken for sequencing was peripheral blood or thyroid tissue (not recorded which). This TCR derives from an adult woman with Graves' disease, either hyperthyroidism or ophthalmopathy (not recorded which). Here the CDR3 DNA reads TGTGCCAGCAGTCGCGGGACTACCCAAGAGACCCAGTACTTC. It specifies CASSRGTTQETQYF.